One TCR beta chain is described in this entry. The target antigen is unknown. The data stem from a study of cytomegalovirus exposure and HLA in healthy donors. General study points: HLA restriction was apparent for most CMV-associated TCR beta chains in a later analysis. The study flagged roughly 150 TCR beta chains as cytomegalovirus-associated.

The J segment lost 7 bases and the V segment lost 1 base, leaving 3 bases of the junction unmatched. This CDR3 comprises 14 residues. The germline V gene has CDR1 SEHNR and CDR2 FQNEAQ (reference sequence). PCR employed 60 Vbeta and 13 Jbeta primers. Per the authors' pipeline: Among the unique TCR beta chains that a later analysis counted, about 81 million in all, 9.5 million to 11 million were shared. TCRdb keeps only in-frame clones here, not all; method: immunoSEQ multiplex PCR. V and J calls and clone size are those listed in that table; D and trimming were worked out from the DNA. The data hold 100,000 to 150,000 clones, with about two thirds observed a single time.

The source material was PBMCs. V is TRBV7-9 and J is TRBJ1-4, with 7 bases lining up with TRBD1. This TCR was recovered from a man in his 60s in good health and CMV-seropositive. The CDR3 sequence is CASSLGQGGEKLFF. CDR3 nucleotide sequence: TGTGCCAGCAGCTTAGGACAGGGAGGTGAAAAACTGTTTTTT.